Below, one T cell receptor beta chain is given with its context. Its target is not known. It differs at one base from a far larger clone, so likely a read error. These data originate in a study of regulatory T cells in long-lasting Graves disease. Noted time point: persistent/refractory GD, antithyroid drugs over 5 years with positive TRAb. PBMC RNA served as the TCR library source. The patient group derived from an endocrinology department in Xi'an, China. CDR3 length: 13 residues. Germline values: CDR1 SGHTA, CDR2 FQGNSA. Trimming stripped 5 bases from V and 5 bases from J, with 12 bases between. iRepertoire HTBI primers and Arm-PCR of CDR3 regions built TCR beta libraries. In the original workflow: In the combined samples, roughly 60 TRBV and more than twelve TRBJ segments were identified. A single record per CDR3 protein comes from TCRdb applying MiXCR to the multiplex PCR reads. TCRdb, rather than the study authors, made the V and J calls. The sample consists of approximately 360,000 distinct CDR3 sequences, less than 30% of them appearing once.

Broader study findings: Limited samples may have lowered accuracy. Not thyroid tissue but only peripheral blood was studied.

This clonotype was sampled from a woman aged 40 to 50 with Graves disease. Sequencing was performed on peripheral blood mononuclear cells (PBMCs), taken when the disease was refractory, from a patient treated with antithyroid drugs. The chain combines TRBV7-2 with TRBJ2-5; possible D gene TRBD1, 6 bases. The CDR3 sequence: CASSPGVTETQYF. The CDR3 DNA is TGTGCCAGCAGCCCAGGGGTAACCGAGACCCAGTACTTC.